This TCR beta chain was identified in a study of cytomegalovirus exposure and HLA in healthy donors. On the study more broadly: As released early, the data held 75 million to 90 million unique TCRs from HLA-typed donors. Among the 400 or so donors who were genotyped, about 80% fell in the genetic ancestry cluster that is associated with self-reported Caucasian donors. Study outcomes and limitations: Later on, a genetic analysis was performed. It linked a missense variant in DCLRE1C with V- and J-gene trimming of TCR beta.

Germline V gives CDR1 SGHNT, CDR2 YYREEE (reference sequence). The CDR3 length is 13 residues. V lost 6 bases to trimming and J lost 1 base, with 11 bases between them. As regards this clone: Its antigen remains unknown.

In nominal health when sampled, donors likely had unrecorded immune exposures nonetheless. The PCR used 60 Vbeta and 13 Jbeta primers. Assay: immunoSEQ multiplex PCR; the TCRdb copy retains only in-frame clones and omits some. The table has 140,000 to 150,000 clones, 75% to 85% seen once. The receptor was derived from a woman aged 18-29 years in good health and CMV-seropositive. The chain has TRBV5-4 and TRBJ2-7; maybe TRBD1 (6 bases). What was sequenced was PBMCs. The CDR3 spells CASTQDRSYEQYF. CDR3 DNA sequence: TGTGCCAGCACCCAGGACAGATCCTACGAGCAGTACTTC.